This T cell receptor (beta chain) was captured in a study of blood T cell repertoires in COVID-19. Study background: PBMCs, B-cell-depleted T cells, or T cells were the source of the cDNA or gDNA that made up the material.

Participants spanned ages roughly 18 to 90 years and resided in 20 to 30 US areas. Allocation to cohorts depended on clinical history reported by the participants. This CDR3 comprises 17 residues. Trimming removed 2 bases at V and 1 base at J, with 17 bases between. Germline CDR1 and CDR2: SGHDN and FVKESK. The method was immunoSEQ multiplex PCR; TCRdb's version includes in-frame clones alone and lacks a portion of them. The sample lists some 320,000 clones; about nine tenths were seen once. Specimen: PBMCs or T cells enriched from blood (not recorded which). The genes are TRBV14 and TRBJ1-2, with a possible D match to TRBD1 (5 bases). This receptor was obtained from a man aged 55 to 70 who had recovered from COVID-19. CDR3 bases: TGTGCCAGCAGCCAAACTGGGGGGGGTTTCCGTAACTATGGCTACACCTTC. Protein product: CASSQTGGGFRNYGYTF.